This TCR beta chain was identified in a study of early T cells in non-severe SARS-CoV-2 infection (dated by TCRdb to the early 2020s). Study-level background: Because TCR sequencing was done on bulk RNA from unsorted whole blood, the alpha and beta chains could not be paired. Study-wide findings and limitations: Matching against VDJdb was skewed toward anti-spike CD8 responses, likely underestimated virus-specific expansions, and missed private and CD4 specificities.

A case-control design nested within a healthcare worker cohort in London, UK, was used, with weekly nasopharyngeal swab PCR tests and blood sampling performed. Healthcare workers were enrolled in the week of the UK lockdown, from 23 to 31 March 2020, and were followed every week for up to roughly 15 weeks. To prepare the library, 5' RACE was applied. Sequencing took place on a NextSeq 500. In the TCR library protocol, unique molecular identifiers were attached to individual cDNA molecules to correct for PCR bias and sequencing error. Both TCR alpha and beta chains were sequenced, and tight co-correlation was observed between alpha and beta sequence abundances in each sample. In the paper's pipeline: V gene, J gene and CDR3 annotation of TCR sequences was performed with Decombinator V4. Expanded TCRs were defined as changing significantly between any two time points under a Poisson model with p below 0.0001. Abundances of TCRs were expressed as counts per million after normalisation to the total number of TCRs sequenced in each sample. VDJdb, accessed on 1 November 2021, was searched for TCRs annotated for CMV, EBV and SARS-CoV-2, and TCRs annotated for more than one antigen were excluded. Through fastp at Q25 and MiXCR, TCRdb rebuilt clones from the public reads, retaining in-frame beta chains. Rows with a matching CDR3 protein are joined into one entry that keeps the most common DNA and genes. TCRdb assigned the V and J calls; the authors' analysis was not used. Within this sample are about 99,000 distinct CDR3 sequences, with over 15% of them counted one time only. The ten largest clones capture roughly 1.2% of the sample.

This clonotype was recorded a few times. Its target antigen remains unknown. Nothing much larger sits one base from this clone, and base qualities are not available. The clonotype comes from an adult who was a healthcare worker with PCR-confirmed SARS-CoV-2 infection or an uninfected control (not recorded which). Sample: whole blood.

The sequenced DNA: TGTGCCAGCAGCCAGCAGTACAATGAGCAGTTCTTC. Its protein is CASSQQYNEQFF. The chain employs TRBV3-1 and TRBJ2-1; the D segment cannot be called with confidence. The V end loses 3 bases and the J end loses 4 bases, and a stretch of 4 bases separates them. Sequences LGHDT (CDR1) and YNNKEL (CDR2) are obtained from the germline V gene (reference sequence). The CDR3 holds 12 amino acids from the cysteine to the phenylalanine. Here the CDR3 DNA is all that survives: 36 bases in frame from base 1.